This section outlines one T cell receptor beta chain sequence together with its context. Its antigen remains unidentified. No much larger clone exists at a distance of one base, and base qualities are not known. The data are from a study of blood T cells in healthy people across ages (dated by TCRdb to about 2015). Notes on the research overall: In model experiments, roughly one uniquely barcoded TCR beta cDNA molecule per two T cells was captured by template switching. The donors were divided into four age groups: young (average 16 years), middle-aged (around 41), aged (about 56) and long-lived (roughly 86). To avoid experimental bias, donors of different ages were randomly spread across the sequencing lanes. Using the same blood draw, the study looked at two additional independent replicas of 1 million unique cDNA reads for two donors, one aged 18 to 29 and the other aged 80 or older. Using deep sequencing normalized with unique cDNA molecular identifiers, the study measured how TCR beta repertoire diversity changes with age. Study-level results and caveats: Estimates of total diversity from one million sequenced T cells were regarded as lower bounds and underestimates. Donor CMV infection status was unknown, potentially confounding age-related changes in expanded clonotypes. As age increased, observed TCR beta diversity per million T cells dropped in a roughly linear way, and a significant reduction was already evident by age 40. Bulk unsorted PBMC profiling prevented conclusive comparison of naive and antigen-experienced compartments. The long-lived group showed more naive CD4+ T cells, fewer expanded clones and increased TCR diversity than the aged group, suggesting age selection. The percentage of naive T cells measured by flow cytometry correlated strongly with observed TCR beta diversity.

Library preparation employed 5' RACE. TCRdb records Illumina HiSeq 2500 as the sequencer. A second PCR of 7 to 11 cycles was performed with a sample-barcoded 5' primer and a J-beta primer mix. Each TCR beta cDNA molecule received a unique molecular identifier from a template-switch 5' adaptor carrying 12 random nucleotides. Each sample yielded at least 2.5 million CDR3-containing paired-end reads. The Mint cDNA synthesis kit, primed by a TRBC-specific oligonucleotide, was used to synthesize first-strand cDNA from all RNA. Following uracil-DNA glycosylase treatment, a first 18-cycle PCR with universal primers M1SS and BC2_uni_R was performed on all cDNA. As for the authors' bioinformatics: For normalization, 1 million high-quality reads were randomly selected from each sample, with every read carrying a distinct molecular identifier. Reads with shared molecular identifiers were discarded instead of being binned into consensus sequences. MiTCR, with a Q25 quality threshold and the strictest error-elimination algorithm, was used for CDR3 identification, clonotype clustering and error correction. A nonparametric unseen species model with Euler transformation was used to estimate lower-bound total TCR beta diversity. Starting from the raw public reads, TCRdb applied fastp trimming at Q25, assembled clones with MiXCR and retained in-frame beta chains. Entries that share a CDR3 protein sequence are merged under the most common genes and DNA. None of the V and J calls come from the authors' own analysis; TCRdb made them. This sample has 800,000 or so distinct CDR3 sequences in its table, and around two thirds of those were observed once. The top ten hold roughly a quarter of the sample.

Donors were approximately 42 systemically healthy Caucasian individuals from Russia aged roughly 6 to 90 years. Around 9.9 milliliters of peripheral blood were collected from each donor into EDTA-treated Vacutainer tubes. PBMCs were isolated by Ficoll-Paque density-gradient centrifugation, with at least 7 million obtained per sample. Trizol reagent was used to extract total RNA from the PBMCs, yielding at least 5.5 micrograms per sample. For every donor, an aliquot of PBMCs went through flow cytometry to measure the percentages of naive CD45RAhigh/CD27high T cells. Via the germline V gene, CDR1 is SGHTA and CDR2 FQGNSA. Including the terminal cysteine and phenylalanine, the CDR3 comprises 14 residues. The DNA shown is the 42-base CDR3, in frame from base 1. At the junction V is shortened by 0 bases and J by 4 bases, with 10 bases in between.

The sequence was obtained from a man aged 25-45 years in good health. The sequenced sample consisted of blood. The chain is made from TRBV7-2 and TRBJ2-7, and the D gene may be TRBD2, 5 bases matching. The CDR3: CASSLAAQRYEQYF. The nucleotides read TGTGCCAGCAGCTTAGCCGCCCAGCGGTACGAGCAGTACTTC.